This TCR beta chain was documented in a study of shared T cell receptors in the human thymus. Germline V gene sequence: CDR1 MGHRA, CDR2 YSYEKL. The trim removed 1 base at V and 2 bases at J, leaving 5 bases unmatched. The CDR3 totals 18 residues. Libraries were prepared by immunoSEQ multiplex PCR; TCRdb keeps only in-frame clonotypes and omits some of them. Among approximately 490,000 clones, around 82% were seen once, and the ten largest hold approximately 0.013%. These data were also reused for a study on human thymus T cells. That work contributes: Having surgery to correct congenital heart defects, healthy Finnish infants acted as the donors. Resections obtained during corrective heart surgery supplied the thymus tissue. Highly overlapping thymic repertoires among unrelated individuals were reported in related research.

V and J are TRBV4-1 and TRBJ2-1, with 13 bases lining up with TRBD2. The TCR sequence derives from a boy in the first two years of life with a congenital heart defect. Material for sequencing was thymocytes. Written as DNA, the CDR3 is TGCGCCAGCAGCCAAGCCGGACTAGCGGGAGTCCCCTACAATGAGCAGTTCTTC. Its protein is CASSQAGLAGVPYNEQFF.